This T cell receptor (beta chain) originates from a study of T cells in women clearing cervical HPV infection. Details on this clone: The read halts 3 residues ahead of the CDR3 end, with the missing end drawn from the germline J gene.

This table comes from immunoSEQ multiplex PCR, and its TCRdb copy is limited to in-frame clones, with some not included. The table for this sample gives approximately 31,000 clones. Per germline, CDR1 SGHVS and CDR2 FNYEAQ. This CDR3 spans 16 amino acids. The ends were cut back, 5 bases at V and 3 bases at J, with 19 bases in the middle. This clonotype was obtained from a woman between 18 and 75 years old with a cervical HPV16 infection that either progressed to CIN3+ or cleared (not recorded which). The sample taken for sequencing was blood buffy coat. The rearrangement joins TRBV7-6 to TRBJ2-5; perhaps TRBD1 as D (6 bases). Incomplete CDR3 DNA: TGTGCCAGCAGCCCGACCCGATTCAGGGGAGAAGAGACC. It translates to CASSPTRFRGEET. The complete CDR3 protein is CASSPTRFRGEETQYF.